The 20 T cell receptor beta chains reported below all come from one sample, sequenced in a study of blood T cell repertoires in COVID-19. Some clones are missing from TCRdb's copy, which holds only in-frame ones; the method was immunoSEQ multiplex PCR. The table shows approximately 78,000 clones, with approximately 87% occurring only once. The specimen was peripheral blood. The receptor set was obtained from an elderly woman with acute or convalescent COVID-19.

This chain's CDR3 is CATSGSGLRPGETQYF. The CDR3 coding sequence is TGTGCCACCAGCGGGAGTGGACTTCGGCCGGGGGAGACCCAGTACTTC. The V gene is TRBV15, the J gene TRBJ2-5, with TRBD2 as a possible D gene (5 bases). Looked up from germline, CDR1 is LNHNV and CDR2 is YYDKDF (reference sequence). CDR3 size: 16 residues. V lost 5 bases and J 5 bases, leaving 21 bases between the germline ends. The full variable domain, its missing parts supplied by reference TRBV15 and TRBJ2-5, is DAMVIQNPRYQVTQFGKPVTLSCSQTLNHNVMYWYQQKSSQAPKLLFHYYDKDFNNEADTPDNFQSRRPNTSFCFLDIRSPGLGDTAMYLCATSGSGLRPGETQYFGPGTRLLVL.

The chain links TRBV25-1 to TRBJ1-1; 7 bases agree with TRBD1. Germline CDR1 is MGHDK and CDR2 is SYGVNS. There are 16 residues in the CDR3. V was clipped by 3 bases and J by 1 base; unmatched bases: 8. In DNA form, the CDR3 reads TGTGCCAGCAGTGATACAGGAAGGGGGCAGAACACTGAAGCTTTCTTT. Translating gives CASSDTGRGQNTEAFF. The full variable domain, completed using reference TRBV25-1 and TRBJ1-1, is EADIYQTPRYLVIGTGKKITLECSQTMGHDKMYWYQQDPGMELHLIHYSYGVNSTEKGDLSSESTVSRIRTEHFPLTLESARPSHTSQYLCASSDTGRGQNTEAFFGQGTRLTVV.

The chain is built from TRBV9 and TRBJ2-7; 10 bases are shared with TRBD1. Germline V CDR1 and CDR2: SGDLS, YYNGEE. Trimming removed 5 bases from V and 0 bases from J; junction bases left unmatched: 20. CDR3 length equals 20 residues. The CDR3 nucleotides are TGTGCCAGCAGTGGGCCTCGGACAGGGGGTGTTGGCGGGCTCTCCTACGAGCAGTACTTC. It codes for CASSGPRTGGVGGLSYEQYF. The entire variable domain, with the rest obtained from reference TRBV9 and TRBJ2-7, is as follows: DSGVTQTPKHLITATGQRVTLRCSPRSGDLSVYWYQQSLDQGLQFLIQYYNGEERAKGNILERFSAQQFPDLHSELNLSSLELGDSALYFCASSGPRTGGVGGLSYEQYFGPGTRLTVT.

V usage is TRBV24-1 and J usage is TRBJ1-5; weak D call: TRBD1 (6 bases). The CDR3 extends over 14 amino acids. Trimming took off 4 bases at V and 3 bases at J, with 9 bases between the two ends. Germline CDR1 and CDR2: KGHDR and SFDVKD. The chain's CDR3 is CATSDRTDNQPQHF. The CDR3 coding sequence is TGTGCCACCAGTGACAGGACAGACAATCAGCCCCAGCATTTT.

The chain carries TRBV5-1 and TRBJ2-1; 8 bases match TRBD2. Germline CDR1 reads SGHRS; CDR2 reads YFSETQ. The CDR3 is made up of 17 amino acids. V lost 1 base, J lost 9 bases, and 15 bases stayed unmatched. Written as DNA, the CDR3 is TGCGCCAGCAGCTTGATAGCTGGGACTAGTTTTGTGGGTGAGCAGTTCTTC. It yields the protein CASSLIAGTSFVGEQFF.

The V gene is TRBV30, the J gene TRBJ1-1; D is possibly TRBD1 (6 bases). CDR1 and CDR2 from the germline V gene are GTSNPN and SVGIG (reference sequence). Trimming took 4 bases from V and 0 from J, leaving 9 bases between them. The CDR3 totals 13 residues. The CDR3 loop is CAWIKGVNTEAFF. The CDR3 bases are TGTGCCTGGATTAAGGGGGTGAACACTGAAGCTTTCTTT.

This CDR3 reads CASSFTGSYNEQFF. DNA of the CDR3: TGTGCCAGCAGCTTTACGGGGTCCTACAATGAGCAGTTCTTC. This chain uses TRBV6-5 with TRBJ2-1; TRBD2 is a possible D gene (5 bases). Germline V CDR1 and CDR2: MNHEY, SVGAGI. The V and J ends lost 6 bases and 1 base respectively, with 10 bases between them. The CDR3 runs 14 residues.

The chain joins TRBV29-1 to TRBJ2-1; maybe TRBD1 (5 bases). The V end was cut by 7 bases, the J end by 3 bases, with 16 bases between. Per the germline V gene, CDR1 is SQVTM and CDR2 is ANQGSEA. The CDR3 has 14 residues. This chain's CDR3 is CSAGEATDYNEQFF. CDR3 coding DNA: TGCAGCGCTGGGGAAGCGACAGACTACAATGAGCAGTTCTTC.

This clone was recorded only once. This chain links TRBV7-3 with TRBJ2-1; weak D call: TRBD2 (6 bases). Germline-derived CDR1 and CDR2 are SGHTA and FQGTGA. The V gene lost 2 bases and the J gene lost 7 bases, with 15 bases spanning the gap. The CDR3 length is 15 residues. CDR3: CASSLRAGSGNEQFF. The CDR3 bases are TGTGCCAGCAGCTTACGGGCGGGGAGTGGGAATGAGCAGTTCTTC.

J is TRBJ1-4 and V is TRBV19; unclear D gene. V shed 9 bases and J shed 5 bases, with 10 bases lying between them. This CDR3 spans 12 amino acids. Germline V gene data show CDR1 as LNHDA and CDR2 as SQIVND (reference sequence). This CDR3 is CASRGVNEKLFF. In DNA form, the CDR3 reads TGTGCCAGCCGCGGTGTAAATGAAAAACTGTTTTTT.

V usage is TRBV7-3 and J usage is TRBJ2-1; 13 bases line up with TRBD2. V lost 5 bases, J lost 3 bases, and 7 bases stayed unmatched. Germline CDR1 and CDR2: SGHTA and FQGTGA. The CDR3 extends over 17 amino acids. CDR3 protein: CASSEGTSGDFYNEQFF. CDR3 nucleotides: TGTGCCAGCAGCGAAGGGACTAGCGGGGATTTCTACAATGAGCAGTTCTTC.

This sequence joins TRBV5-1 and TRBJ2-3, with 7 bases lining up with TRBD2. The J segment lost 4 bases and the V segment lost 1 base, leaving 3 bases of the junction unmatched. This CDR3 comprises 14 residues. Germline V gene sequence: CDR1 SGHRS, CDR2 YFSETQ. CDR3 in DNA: TGCGCCAGCAGCTTGACTAGCGTGGCAGATACGCAGTATTTT. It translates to CASSLTSVADTQYF.

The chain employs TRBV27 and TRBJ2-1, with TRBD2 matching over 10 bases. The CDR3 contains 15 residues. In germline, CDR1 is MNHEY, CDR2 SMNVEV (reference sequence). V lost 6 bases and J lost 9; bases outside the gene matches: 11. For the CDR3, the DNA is TGTGCCAGCAGGGCAGCGGGAGGGCCAGGCGGTGAGCAGTTCTTC. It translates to CASRAAGGPGGEQFF.

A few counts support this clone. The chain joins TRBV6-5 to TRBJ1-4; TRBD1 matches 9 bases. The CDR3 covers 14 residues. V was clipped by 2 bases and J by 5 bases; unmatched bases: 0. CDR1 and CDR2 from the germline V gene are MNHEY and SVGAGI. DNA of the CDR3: TGTGCCAGCAGTTACGGACAGGGGAATGAAAAACTGTTTTTT. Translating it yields CASSYGQGNEKLFF.

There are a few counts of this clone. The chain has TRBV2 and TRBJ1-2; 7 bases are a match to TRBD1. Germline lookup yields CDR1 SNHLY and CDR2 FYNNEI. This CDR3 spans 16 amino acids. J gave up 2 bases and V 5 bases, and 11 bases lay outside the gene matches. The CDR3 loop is CASSSARQGRNYGYTF. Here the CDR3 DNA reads TGTGCCAGCAGTTCCGCCAGACAGGGAAGAAACTATGGCTACACCTTC.

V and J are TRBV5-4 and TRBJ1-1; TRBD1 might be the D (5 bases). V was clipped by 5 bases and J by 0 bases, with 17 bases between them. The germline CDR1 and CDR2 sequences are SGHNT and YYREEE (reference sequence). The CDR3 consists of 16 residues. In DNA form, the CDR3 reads TGTGCCAGCAGGCCCCAGGGAGGCAGAATGAACACTGAAGCTTTCTTT. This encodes CASRPQGGRMNTEAFF.

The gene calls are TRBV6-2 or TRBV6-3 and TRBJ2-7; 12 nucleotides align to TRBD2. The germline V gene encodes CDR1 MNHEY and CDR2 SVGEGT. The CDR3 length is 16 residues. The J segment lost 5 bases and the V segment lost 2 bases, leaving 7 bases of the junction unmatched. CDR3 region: CASSYQGLAGSHEQYF. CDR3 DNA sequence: TGTGCCAGCAGTTACCAAGGACTAGCGGGATCCCACGAGCAGTACTTC.

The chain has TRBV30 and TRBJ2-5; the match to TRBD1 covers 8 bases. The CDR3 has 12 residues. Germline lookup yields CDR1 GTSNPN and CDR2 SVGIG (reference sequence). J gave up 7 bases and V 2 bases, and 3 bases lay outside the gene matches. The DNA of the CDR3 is TGTGCCTGGAGTTATACAGGGGGGACCCAGTACTTC. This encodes CAWSYTGGTQYF.

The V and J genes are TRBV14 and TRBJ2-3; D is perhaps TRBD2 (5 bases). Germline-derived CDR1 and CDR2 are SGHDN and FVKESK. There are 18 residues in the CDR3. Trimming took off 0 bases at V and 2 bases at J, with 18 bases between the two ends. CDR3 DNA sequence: TGTGCCAGCAGCCAAGATGTAGCCGCAGGACTTGCCACAGATACGCAGTATTTT. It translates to CASSQDVAAGLATDTQYF.

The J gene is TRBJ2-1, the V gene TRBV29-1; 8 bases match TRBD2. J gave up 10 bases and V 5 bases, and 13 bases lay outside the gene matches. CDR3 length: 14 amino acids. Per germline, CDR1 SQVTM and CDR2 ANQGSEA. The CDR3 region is CSVLRGGTIREQFF. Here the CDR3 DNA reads TGCAGCGTTCTTCGGGGGGGGACGATTCGGGAGCAGTTCTTC.